One and the same sample provided the 11 T cell receptor beta chains below, sequenced in a study of shared clonotypes between healthy human individuals. The assay was immunoSEQ multiplex PCR, and TCRdb's table has in-frame clones only and misses some. This table holds 2 million or so clones, about 95% found once. Naive CD8 populations comprised CD45RO-negative cells positively selected for CCR7, excluding terminally differentiated effector memory CD45RA+ cells. Sequencing was carried out using naive CD8+ T cells sorted from blood. The receptors stem from a man between 18 and 29 years old in good health.

The gene calls are TRBV9 and TRBJ1-2; 8 positions agree with TRBD1. The length of the CDR3 is 16 residues. CDR1 and CDR2 from the germline V gene are SGDLS and YYNGEE. V shed 0 bases and J 2 bases; nucleotides not matched to a gene: 6. CDR3 coding DNA: TGTGCCAGCAGCGTAGAAGGGACAGGAGTCAACTATGGCTACACCTTC. This encodes CASSVEGTGVNYGYTF.

As for this clone: Other DNA sequences in this sample translate to the same CDR3. This sequence joins TRBV27 and TRBJ1-5; 9 bases map to TRBD1. Germline CDR1 MNHEY, CDR2 SMNVEV (reference sequence). The J segment lost 6 bases and the V segment lost 6 bases, leaving 6 bases of the junction unmatched. The CDR3 spans 14 residues. CDR3 bases: TGTGCCAGCAGCACGACAGGGGGTGGTCAGCCCCAGCATTTT. It specifies CASSTTGGGQPQHF.

V usage is TRBV28 and J usage is TRBJ2-7; unclear D gene. The CDR3 length is 15 residues. V shed 3 bases and J shed 3 bases, with 15 bases lying between them. Germline V CDR1 and CDR2: MDHEN, SYDVKM. Here the CDR3 reads CASSFVGVVGYEQYF. The CDR3 nucleotides are TGTGCCAGCAGTTTCGTTGGGGTAGTAGGCTACGAGCAGTACTTC.

The chain joins TRBV4-1 to TRBJ2-1; TRBD2 aligns across 15 bases. The CDR3 loop spans 17 amino acids. The V gene end was trimmed by 3 bases and the J gene end by 9 bases; junction bases not matched to a gene: 9. CDR1 and CDR2 (germline): MGHRA, YSYEKL. CDR3 sequence reads: CASSHPRTSGGASEQFF. The CDR3 region has the DNA TGCGCCAGCAGCCATCCACGGACTAGCGGGGGGGCCAGTGAGCAGTTCTTC.

The chain joins TRBV5-8 to TRBJ1-4; no clear D gene. The germline V gene encodes CDR1 SGHTS and CDR2 YDEGEE. The CDR3 covers 14 residues. With 1 base removed from V and 7 bases from J, the gap between germline ends came to 11 bases. As DNA, the CDR3 is TGTGCCAGCAGCTTGCAGCCGAGCCCTGAAAAACTGTTTTTT. Translated: CASSLQPSPEKLFF.

The V call is TRBV4-1, the J call TRBJ1-6; D remains unclear. V was cut by 0 bases and J by 9 bases, with 18 bases left in between. CDR3 length: 17 residues. The germline CDR1 and CDR2 sequences are MGHRA and YSYEKL. For the CDR3, the DNA is TGCGCCAGCAGCCAAGATCCGGCACTCCCCGAGAGTTCACCCCTCCACTTT. It specifies CASSQDPALPESSPLHF.

V is TRBV27 and J is TRBJ2-1, with D perhaps TRBD2 (6 bases). This CDR3 is 15 amino acids long. The germline gives CDR1 MNHEY, CDR2 SMNVEV (reference sequence). Trimming took 2 bases from V and 9 from J, leaving 17 bases between them. CDR3 region: CASSLGLVGGSEQFF. CDR3 DNA: TGTGCCAGCAGTTTAGGGCTAGTGGGGGGTAGTGAGCAGTTCTTC.

The chain recombines TRBV5-4 with TRBJ1-1, with D perhaps matching TRBD1 (6 bases). V gave up 2 bases and J gave up 7 bases, with 15 bases separating them. There are 14 residues in the CDR3. Germline CDR1 is SGHNT and CDR2 is YYREEE (reference sequence). Here the CDR3 DNA reads TGTGCCAGCAGCTTTATGGGGGCGACCCTTGAAGCTTTCTTT. Translation gives CASSFMGATLEAFF.

With regard to this clone: Germline is not matched at one junction end, which may reflect a read error. The V gene is TRBV7-7, the J gene TRBJ2-5; D unresolved. Germline CDR1 SSHAT, CDR2 FNYEAQ (reference sequence). There are 15 residues in the CDR3. In nucleotides, the CDR3 is TGTGCTAGCAGCTTAGCCCGACACCTCCAAGAGACCCAGTACTTC. Its translation is CASSLARHLQETQYF.

Worth noting for this clone: Its ends do not fully match the called genes, so a read error is possible. This sequence joins TRBV28 and TRBJ1-4, with D perhaps TRBD1 (5 bases). Germline loops: CDR1 MDHEN, CDR2 SYDVKM. This CDR3 is built from 15 residues. CDR3 DNA sequence: TGTGCCAGCAGTTTAGCGGGGACTTATAATGAAAAACTGCTTTTT. It is translated as CASSLAGTYNEKLLF.

Concerning this clone itself: This CDR3 is also generated by other DNA sequences in the sample. The genes are TRBV19 and TRBJ2-7; D not certain. The CDR3 totals 14 residues. The germline gives CDR1 LNHDA, CDR2 SQIVND (reference sequence). Trimming removed 4 bases from V and 0 bases from J, with 10 bases in between. DNA of the CDR3: TGTGCCAGTAGTACGGCGGTTAGCTCCTACGAGCAGTACTTC. Its protein is CASSTAVSSYEQYF.